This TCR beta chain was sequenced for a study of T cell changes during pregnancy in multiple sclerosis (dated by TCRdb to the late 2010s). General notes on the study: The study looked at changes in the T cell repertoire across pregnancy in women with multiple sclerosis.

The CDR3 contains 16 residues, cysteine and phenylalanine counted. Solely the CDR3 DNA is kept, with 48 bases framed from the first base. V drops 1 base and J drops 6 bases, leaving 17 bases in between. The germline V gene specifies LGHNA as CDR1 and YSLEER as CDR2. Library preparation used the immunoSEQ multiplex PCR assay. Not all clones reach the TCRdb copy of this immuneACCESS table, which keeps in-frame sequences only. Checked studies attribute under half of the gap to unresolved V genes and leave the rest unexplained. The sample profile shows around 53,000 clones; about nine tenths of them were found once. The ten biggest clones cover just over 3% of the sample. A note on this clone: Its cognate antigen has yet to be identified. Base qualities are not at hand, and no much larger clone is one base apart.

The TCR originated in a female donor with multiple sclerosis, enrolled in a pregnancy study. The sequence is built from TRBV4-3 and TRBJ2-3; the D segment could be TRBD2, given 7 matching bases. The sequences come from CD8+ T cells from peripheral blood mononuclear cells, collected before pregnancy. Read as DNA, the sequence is TGCGCCAGCAGCCAAGGGGTTGGGGGGGGCGGGGATACGCAGTATTTT. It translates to CASSQGVGGGGDTQYF.